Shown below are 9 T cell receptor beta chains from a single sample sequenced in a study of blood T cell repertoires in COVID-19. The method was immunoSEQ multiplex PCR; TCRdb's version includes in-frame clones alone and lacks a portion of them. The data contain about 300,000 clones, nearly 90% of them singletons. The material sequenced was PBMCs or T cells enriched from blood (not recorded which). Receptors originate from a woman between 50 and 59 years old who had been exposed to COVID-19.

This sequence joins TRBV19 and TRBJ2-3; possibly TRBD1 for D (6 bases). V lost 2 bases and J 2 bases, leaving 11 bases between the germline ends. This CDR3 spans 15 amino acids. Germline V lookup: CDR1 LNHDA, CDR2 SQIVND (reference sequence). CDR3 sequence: CASSILGQSTDTQYF. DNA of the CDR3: TGTGCCAGTAGTATACTAGGACAGTCCACAGATACGCAGTATTTT.

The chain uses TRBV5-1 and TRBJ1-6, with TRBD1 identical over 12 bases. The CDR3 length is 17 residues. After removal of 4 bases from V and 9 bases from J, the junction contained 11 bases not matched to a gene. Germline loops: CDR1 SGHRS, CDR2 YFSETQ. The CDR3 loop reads CASSTGTGGVIFSPLHF. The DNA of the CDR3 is TGCGCCAGCAGCACAGGGACAGGGGGCGTTATTTTTTCACCCCTCCACTTT.

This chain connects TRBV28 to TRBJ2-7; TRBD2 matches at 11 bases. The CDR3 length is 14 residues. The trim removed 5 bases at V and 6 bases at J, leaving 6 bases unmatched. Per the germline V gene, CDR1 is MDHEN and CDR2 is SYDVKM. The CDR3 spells CASSRTSGLLEQYF. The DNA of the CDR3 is TGTGCCAGCAGTCGGACTAGCGGGTTACTCGAGCAGTACTTC.

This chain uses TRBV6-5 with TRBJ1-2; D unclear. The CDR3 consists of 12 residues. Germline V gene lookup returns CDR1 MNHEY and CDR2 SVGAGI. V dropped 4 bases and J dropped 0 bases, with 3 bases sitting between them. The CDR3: CASSLSNYGYTF. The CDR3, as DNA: TGTGCCAGCAGTTTATCTAACTATGGCTACACCTTC.

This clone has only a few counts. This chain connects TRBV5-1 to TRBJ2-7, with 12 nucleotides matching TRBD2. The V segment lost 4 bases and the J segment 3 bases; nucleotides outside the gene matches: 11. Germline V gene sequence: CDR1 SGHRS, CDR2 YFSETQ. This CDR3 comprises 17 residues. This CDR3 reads CASSPRLAGARDYEQYF. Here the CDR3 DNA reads TGCGCCAGCAGCCCAAGACTAGCGGGGGCTCGGGACTACGAGCAGTACTTC. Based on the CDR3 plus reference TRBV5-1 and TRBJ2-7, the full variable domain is KAGVTQTPRYLIKTRGQQVTLSCSPISGHRSVSWYQQTPGQGLQFLFEYFSETQRNKGNFPGRFSGRQFSNSRSEMNVSTLELGDSALYLCASSPRLAGARDYEQYFGPGTRLTVT.

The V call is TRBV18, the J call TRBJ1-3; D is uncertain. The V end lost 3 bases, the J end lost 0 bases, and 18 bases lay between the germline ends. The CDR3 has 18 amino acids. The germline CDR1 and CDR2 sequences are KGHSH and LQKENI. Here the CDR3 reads CASSPGWGAVISGNTIYF. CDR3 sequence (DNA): TGTGCCAGCTCACCTGGTTGGGGAGCAGTGATCTCTGGAAACACCATATATTTT.

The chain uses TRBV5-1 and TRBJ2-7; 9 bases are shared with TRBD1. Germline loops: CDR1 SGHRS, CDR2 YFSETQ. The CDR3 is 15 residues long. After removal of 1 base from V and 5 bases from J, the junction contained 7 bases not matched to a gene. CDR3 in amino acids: CASSLQGQGLDEQYF. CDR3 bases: TGCGCCAGCAGCTTGCAGGGACAGGGTCTCGACGAGCAGTACTTC.

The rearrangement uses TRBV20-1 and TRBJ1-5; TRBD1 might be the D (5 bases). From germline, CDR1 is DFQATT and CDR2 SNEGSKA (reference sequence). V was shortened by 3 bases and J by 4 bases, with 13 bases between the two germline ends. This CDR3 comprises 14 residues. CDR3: CSASYTGGNQPQHF. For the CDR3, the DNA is TGCAGTGCTAGTTATACAGGAGGGAATCAGCCCCAGCATTTT.

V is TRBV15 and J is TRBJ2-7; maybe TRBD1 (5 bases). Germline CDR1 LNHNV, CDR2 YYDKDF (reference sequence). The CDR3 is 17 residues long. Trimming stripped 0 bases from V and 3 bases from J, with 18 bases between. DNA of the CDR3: TGTGCCACCAGCAGAGATAATTCCCTGCCAGGGTACTACGAGCAGTACTTC. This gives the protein CATSRDNSLPGYYEQYF.